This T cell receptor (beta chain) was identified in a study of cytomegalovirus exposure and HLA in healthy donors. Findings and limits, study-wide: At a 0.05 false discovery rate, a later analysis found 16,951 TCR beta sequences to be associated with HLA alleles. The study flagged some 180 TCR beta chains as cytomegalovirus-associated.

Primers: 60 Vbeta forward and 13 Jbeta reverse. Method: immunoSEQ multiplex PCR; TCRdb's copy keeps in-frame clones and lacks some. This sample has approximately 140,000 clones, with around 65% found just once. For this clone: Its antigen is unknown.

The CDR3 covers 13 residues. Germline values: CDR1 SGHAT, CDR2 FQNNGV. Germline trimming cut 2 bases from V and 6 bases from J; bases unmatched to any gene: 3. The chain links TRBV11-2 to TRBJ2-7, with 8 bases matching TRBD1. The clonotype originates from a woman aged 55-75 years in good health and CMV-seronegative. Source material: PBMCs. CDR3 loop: CASSLKQGGEQYF. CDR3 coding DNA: TGTGCCAGCAGCTTAAAACAGGGGGGCGAGCAGTACTTC.